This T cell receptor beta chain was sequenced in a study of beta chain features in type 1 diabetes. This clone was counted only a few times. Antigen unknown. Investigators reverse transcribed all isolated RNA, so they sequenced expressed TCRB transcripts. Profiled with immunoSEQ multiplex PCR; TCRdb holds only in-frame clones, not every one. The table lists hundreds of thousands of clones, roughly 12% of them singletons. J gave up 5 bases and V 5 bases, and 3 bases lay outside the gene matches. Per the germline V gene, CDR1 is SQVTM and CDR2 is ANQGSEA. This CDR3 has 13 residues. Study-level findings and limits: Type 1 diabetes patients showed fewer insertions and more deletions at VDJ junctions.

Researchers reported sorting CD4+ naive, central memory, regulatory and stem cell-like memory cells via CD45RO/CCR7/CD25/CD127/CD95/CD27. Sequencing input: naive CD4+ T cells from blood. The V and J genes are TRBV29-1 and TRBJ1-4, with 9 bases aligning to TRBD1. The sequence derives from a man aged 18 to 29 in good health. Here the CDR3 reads CSVMTGGNEKLFF. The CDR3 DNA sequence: TGCAGCGTTATGACAGGGGGGAATGAAAAACTGTTTTTT.